These 15 T cell receptor beta chains were sequenced from one sample in a study of T cell clonality in common variable immunodeficiency. Study results and limitations: Fewer deletions and N-nucleotide insertions were reportedly seen in common variable immunodeficiency TCR beta sequences.

For these receptors, no antigen is known. Assay: immunoSEQ multiplex PCR; the TCRdb copy retains only in-frame clones and omits some. The repertoire consists of about 6,600 clones, none detected only once. Specimen: peripheral blood mononuclear cells. The receptors come from a human donor with common variable immunodeficiency.

This clone was picked up a small number of times. From the germline J gene comes the end of the CDR3, since the read stops 3 residues before it. This chain links TRBV18 with TRBJ2-7, with D possibly matching TRBD2 (7 bases). Germline CDR1 is KGHSH and CDR2 is LQKENI. The V end was cut by 4 bases, the J end by 0 bases, with 28 bases between. The CDR3 consists of 20 residues. The covered CDR3 bases are TGTGCCAGCTCACTCTCGGGGGGCGGGCCCCGCTCTTATAGCTCCTACGAG. As protein: CASSLSGGGPRSYSSYE. From start to end, the CDR3 is CASSLSGGGPRSYSSYEQYF.

This clone showed up just a few times. The read ends 3 residues before the CDR3 terminus; that terminus is restored from the germline J gene. This chain links TRBV7-9 with TRBJ2-1; the match to TRBD2 covers 10 bases. This CDR3 region has 15 residues. V gave up 5 bases and J gave up 8 bases; unmatched junction bases: 9. Germline loops: CDR1 SEHNR, CDR2 FQNEAQ (reference sequence). The DNA read from the CDR3 is TGTGCCAGCAGCCCCCTGAGCGGGAGGGAGTATGAG. Protein sequence: CASSPLSGREYE. The complete CDR3 protein is CASSPLSGREYEQFF.

This clone was seen more than once but under ten times. Read sequence stops 3 residues before the CDR3 end, and the germline J gene provides the missing end. The chain carries TRBV7-2 and TRBJ2-7; TRBD2 aligns across 7 bases. J lost 6 bases, V lost 5 bases, and 13 bases had no gene match. Germline assignment: CDR1 SGHTA and CDR2 FQGNSA. CDR3 length: 15 amino acids. Partial CDR3 DNA: TGTGCCAGCAGCCCCCCGGGGACTAAAGTCTCCGAG. It yields the protein CASSPPGTKVSE. The whole CDR3 protein reads CASSPPGTKVSEQYF.

In this sample, this clone is large (0.1 to 1%). The DNA read from the CDR3 is TGTGCCAGCAGTGAGACCCCGGACAATCCAACTGAA. This codes for CASSETPDNPTE. The whole CDR3 reads CASSETPDNPTEAFF. The chain carries TRBV6-1 and TRBJ1-1; D is possibly TRBD1 (5 bases). With the read ending 3 residues before the CDR3 end, the germline J gene is used to fill in that end. Per the germline V gene, CDR1 is MNHNS and CDR2 is SASEGT. The V end was cut by 3 bases, the J end by 5 bases, with 16 bases between. The CDR3 covers 15 residues.

This clone was counted a few times. The CDR3 end is not reached by the read, which stops 3 residues before it; the germline J gene fills it in. The chain couples TRBV11-3 to TRBJ2-3, with a tentative D call TRBD1 (5 bases). CDR3 length: 14 residues. Trimming removed 1 base at V and 3 bases at J, with 8 bases between. Germline loops: CDR1 SGHNT, CDR2 YENEEA. The CDR3 here is CASSLGAGTDTQYF. The part of the CDR3 DNA that was read is TGTGCCAGCAGCTTAGGAGCAGGGACAGATACG.

This clone was counted only a few times. The read terminates 3 residues ahead of where the CDR3 ends, so the germline J gene completes it. The J gene is TRBJ2-7, the V gene TRBV6-2 or TRBV6-3, with 8 bases identical to TRBD1. This CDR3 has 14 residues. Trimming removed 4 bases from V and 6 bases from J; junction bases left unmatched: 8. Germline V gives CDR1 MNHEY, CDR2 SVGEGT. The CDR3 is CASSSRRGRAEQYF. CDR3 bases read: TGTGCCAGCAGTTCCCGCAGGGGGCGCGCCGAG.

This clone appeared a few times. The read falls 3 residues short of the CDR3 end, and the missing part is taken from the germline J gene. V usage is TRBV19 and J usage is TRBJ2-7; unclear D gene. CDR1 LNHDA and CDR2 SQIVND come from the germline V gene (reference sequence). The CDR3 extends over 15 amino acids. V was pared by 0 bases and J by 2 bases, with 11 bases between. The DNA read from the CDR3 is TGTGCCAGTAGTATAGATCTCGTGGCGGCCTACGAG. Translation gives CASSIDLVAAYE. The entire CDR3 protein reads CASSIDLVAAYEQYF.

This clone has more than one count but fewer than ten. The CDR3 DNA, read in part, is TGTGCCAGCACCGGACTAGTCAGGTCCTACGAG. Amino acids: CASTGLVRSYE. In full, the CDR3 is CASTGLVRSYEQYF. J is TRBJ2-7 and V is TRBV2; 7 bases match TRBD2. Read sequence stops 3 residues before the CDR3 end, and the germline J gene provides the missing end. This CDR3 contains 14 residues. With 7 bases clipped from V and 1 base from J, the junction kept 7 bases outside the gene matches. Germline CDR1 SNHLY, CDR2 FYNNEI.

This clone has more than one count but fewer than ten. The missing CDR3 end, 3 residues past where the read stops, is filled in from the germline J gene. The rearrangement joins TRBV18 to TRBJ2-1; the match to TRBD2 covers 11 bases. The CDR3 consists of 20 residues. In germline, CDR1 is KGHSH, CDR2 LQKENI. The V and J ends lost 0 bases and 9 bases, in that order; junction bases with no gene match: 19. The CDR3 loop is CASSPPYDAGLAVSLGEQFF. The CDR3 DNA, read in part, is TGTGCCAGCTCACCACCTTACGACGCGGGACTAGCGGTAAGCTTAGGTGAG.

A note on this clone: Read data end 3 residues before the CDR3 end; the end is taken from the germline J gene. The rearrangement joins TRBV20-1 to TRBJ2-5; 7 bases match TRBD1. Unmatched junction bases numbered 3, after V lost 0 bases and J lost 5 bases. The CDR3 runs to 13 residues. Germline V lookup: CDR1 DFQATT, CDR2 SNEGSKA (reference sequence). The covered CDR3 bases are TGCAGTGCTAGAGAAACAGGGGCGGAGACC. Translated, it gives CSARETGAET. The entire CDR3 protein is CSARETGAETQYF.

With respect to this clone: The sequence runs out 3 residues before the end of the CDR3; the remainder is reconstructed from the germline J gene. V usage is TRBV19 and J usage is TRBJ2-7, with a possible D match to TRBD1 (6 bases). CDR1 LNHDA and CDR2 SQIVND come from the germline V gene (reference sequence). This CDR3 comprises 15 residues. The V and J ends lost 3 bases and 3 bases respectively, with 15 bases between them. This CDR3 is CASSITTGGDYEQYF. CDR3 bases read: TGTGCCAGTAGTATCACGACAGGAGGAGACTACGAG. The entire variable domain, with the rest obtained from reference TRBV19 and TRBJ2-7, is as follows: DGGITQSPKYLFRKEGQNVTLSCEQNLNHDAMYWYRQDPGQGLRLIYYSQIVNDFQKGDIAEGYSVSREKKESFPLTVTSAQKNPTAFYLCASSITTGGDYEQYFGPGTRLTVT.

This clone has more than one count but fewer than ten. The CDR3 end falls 3 residues outside the read, so it is completed with the germline J gene. This chain uses TRBV19 with TRBJ2-1; 9 positions match TRBD1. The CDR3 runs to 11 residues. CDR1 and CDR2 (germline): LNHDA, SQIVND (reference sequence). J gave up 9 bases and V 9 bases, and 3 bases lay outside the gene matches. The sequenced part of the CDR3 DNA is TGTGCCAGCGGGACAGGGACTGAG. As protein: CASGTGTE. The entire CDR3 is CASGTGTEQFF.

To note about this clone: The observed sequence ends 3 residues before the CDR3 terminus, with the missing tail filled in from the germline J gene. The chain has TRBV7-6 and TRBJ2-7; perhaps TRBD1 as D (5 bases). Deletions cut 5 bases from V and 3 bases from J, with 14 bases between. The V gene's germline CDR1 is SGHVS and CDR2 FNYEAQ. The CDR3 loop spans 14 amino acids. The chain's CDR3 is CASSPWGKGYEQYF. The CDR3 bases that were read are TGTGCCAGCAGCCCCTGGGGCAAGGGCTACGAG.

This clone appeared a few times. The read ends 3 residues shy of where the CDR3 ends; the end is completed using the germline J gene. The V and J genes are TRBV6-4 and TRBJ2-3; possible D gene TRBD1, 6 bases. The CDR3 extends over 15 amino acids. Looked up from germline, CDR1 is MRHNA and CDR2 is SNTAGT. V was clipped by 4 bases and J by 4 bases, with 15 bases between them. CDR3 bases read: TGTGCCAGCAGTGTGGGGGCAGGGGAAGCAGATACG. Encoded protein: CASSVGAGEADT. The CDR3 in full is CASSVGAGEADTQYF.

There are a few counts of this clone. Read sequence stops 3 residues before the CDR3 end, and the germline J gene provides the missing end. The chain joins TRBV6-1 to TRBJ1-5, with a weak D call TRBD1 (5 bases). The germline V and J ends were trimmed by 2 bases and 3 bases, with 20 bases remaining between them. The CDR3 sequence is 18 residues long. The germline gives CDR1 MNHNS, CDR2 SASEGT. Partial CDR3 DNA: TGTGCCAGCAGTGAAAGAGGCCAGATCGGGGGATACAATCAGCCC. Translating it yields CASSERGQIGGYNQP. The complete CDR3 sequence is CASSERGQIGGYNQPQHF.